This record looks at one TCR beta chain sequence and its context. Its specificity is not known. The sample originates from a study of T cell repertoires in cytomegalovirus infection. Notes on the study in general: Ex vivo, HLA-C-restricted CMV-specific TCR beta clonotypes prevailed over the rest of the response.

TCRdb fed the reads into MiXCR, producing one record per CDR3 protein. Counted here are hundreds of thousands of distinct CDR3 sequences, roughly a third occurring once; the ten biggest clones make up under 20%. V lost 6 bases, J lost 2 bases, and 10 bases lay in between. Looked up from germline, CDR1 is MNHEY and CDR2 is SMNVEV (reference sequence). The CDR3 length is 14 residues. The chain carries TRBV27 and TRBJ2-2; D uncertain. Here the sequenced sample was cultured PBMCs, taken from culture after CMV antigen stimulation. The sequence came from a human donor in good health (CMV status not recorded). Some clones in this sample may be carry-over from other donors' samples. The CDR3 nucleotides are TGTGCCAGCAGATTGAGACCCAACACCGGGGAGCTGTTTTTT. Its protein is CASRLRPNTGELFF.